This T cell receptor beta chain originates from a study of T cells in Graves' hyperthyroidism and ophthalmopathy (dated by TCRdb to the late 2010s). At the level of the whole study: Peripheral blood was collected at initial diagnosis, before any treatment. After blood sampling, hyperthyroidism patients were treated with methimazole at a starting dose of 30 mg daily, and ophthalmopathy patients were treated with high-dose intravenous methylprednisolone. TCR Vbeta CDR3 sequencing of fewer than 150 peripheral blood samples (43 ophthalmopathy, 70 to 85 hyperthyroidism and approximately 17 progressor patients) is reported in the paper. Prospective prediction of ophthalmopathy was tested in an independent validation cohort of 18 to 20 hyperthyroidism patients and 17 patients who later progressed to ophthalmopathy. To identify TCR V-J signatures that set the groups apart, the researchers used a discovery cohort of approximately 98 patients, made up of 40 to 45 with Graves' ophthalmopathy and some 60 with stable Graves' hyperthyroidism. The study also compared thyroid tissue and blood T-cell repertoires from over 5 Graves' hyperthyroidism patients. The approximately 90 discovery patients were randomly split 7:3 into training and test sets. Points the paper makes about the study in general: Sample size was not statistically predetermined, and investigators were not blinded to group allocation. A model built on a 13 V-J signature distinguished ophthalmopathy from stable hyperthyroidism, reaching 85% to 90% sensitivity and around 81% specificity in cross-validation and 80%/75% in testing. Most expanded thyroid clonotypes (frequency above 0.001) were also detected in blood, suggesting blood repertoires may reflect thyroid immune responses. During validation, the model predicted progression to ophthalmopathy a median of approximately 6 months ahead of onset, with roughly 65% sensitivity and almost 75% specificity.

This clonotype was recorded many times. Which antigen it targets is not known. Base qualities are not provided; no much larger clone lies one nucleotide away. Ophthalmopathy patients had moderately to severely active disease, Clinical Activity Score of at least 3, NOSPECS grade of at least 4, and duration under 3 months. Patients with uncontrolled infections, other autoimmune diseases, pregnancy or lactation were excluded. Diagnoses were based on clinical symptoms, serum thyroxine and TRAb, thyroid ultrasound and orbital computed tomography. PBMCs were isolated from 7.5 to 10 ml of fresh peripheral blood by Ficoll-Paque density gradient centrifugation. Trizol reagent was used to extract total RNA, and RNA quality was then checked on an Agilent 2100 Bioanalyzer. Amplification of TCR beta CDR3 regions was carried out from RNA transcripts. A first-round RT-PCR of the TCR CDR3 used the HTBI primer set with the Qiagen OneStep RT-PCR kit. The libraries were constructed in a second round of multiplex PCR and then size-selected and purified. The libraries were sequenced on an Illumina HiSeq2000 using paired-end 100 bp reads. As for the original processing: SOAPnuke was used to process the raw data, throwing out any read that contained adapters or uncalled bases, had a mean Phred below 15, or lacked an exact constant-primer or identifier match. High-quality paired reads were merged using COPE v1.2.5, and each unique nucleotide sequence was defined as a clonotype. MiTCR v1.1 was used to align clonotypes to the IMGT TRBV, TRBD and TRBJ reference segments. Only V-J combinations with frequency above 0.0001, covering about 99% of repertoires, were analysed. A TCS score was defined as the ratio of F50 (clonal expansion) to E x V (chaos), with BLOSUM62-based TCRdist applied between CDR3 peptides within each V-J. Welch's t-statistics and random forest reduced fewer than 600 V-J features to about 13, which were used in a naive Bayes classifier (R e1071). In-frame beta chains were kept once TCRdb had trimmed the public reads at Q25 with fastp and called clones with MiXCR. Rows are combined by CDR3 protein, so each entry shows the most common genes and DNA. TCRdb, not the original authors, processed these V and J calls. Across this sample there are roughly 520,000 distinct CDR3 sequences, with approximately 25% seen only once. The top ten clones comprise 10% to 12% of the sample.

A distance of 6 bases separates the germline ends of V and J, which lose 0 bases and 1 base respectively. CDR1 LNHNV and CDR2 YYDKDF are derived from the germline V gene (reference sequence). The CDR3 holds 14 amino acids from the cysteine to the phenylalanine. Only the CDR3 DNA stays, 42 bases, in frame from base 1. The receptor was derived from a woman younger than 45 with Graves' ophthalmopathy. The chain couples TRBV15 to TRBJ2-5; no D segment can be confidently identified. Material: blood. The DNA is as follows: TGTGCCACCAGCAGAGAAAACGTCCAAGAGACCCAGTACTTC. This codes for CATSRENVQETQYF.